This entry features one T cell receptor (beta chain) sequence. In the original workflow: The assay estimated nucleated cells by amplifying reference gene primers. Libraries were prepared by immunoSEQ multiplex PCR; TCRdb keeps only in-frame clonotypes and omits some of them. V, J and clone size were drawn from that table, and D and trimming were deduced from the DNA. The sample has approximately 470,000 clones; 87% are singletons. V was clipped by 7 bases and J by 6 bases; unmatched bases: 6. From germline, CDR1 is MNHEY and CDR2 SVGAGI. The CDR3 has 13 residues. The source of the sample is a study of blood T cell repertoires in COVID-19. About the research overall: Donors in the United States, Italy and Spain gave samples during acute or convalescent COVID-19. The analysed material was cDNA or gDNA that came from T cells, B-cell-depleted T cells, or PBMCs.

What the recovered Cohort 3 donors had was two negative PCRs, clearance, or symptom resolution. The clonotype comes from a young woman who had recovered from COVID-19. This chain joins TRBV6-5 and TRBJ1-2; 9 nucleotides match TRBD1. The sample was PBMCs or T cells enriched from blood (not recorded which). CDR3 sequence (DNA): TGTGCCAGCATCAACACAGGGGGCGATGGCTACACCTTC. It yields the protein CASINTGGDGYTF.